This T cell receptor beta chain was retrieved from a study of human T cells and chemical hapten exposure. The CDR3 length is 15 residues. Germline V gene data show CDR1 as SGHNT and CDR2 as YYREEE (reference sequence). Between the trimmed V and J ends, which lost 4 bases and 11 bases, there was a span of 24 bases. This clonotype has more than one count but fewer than ten. Unfractionated whole blood was the source from which total RNA was extracted. Single cDNA molecules in the library carried unique molecular identifiers attached during preparation. TCRdb ran MiXCR on the 5' RACE reads and lists one entry per CDR3 protein. The sample shows some 78,000 distinct CDR3 sequences, roughly 7.7% of them seen only once.

The sequence came from a male donor in good health. V gene TRBV5-4 combines with J gene TRBJ1-1; D gene ambiguous. In DNA, the CDR3 is TGTGCCAGCAGCCCCCCGGGTTCGGGAAGGAGGATGGCTTTCTTT. This encodes CASSPPGSGRRMAFF.